This T cell receptor (beta chain) originates from a study of CD8+ T cells in alopecia areata. Findings and caveats of the study: Shared TCR sequences were less clear between patients than in mice, possibly partly from HLA diversity.

For this clone: Antigen specificity is unknown.

Once RNA had been extracted, it was reverse transcribed into cDNA to act as the sequencing template. Generated by immunoSEQ multiplex PCR, the TCRdb table keeps only in-frame clones and is missing some. The sample has approximately 65,000 clones, 46% seen once; the top ten hold about a fifth. This CDR3 is built from 16 residues. Per germline, CDR1 MNHEY and CDR2 SMNVEV (reference sequence). Trimming took off 8 bases at V and 0 bases at J, with 18 bases between the two ends. Treatment denoted: oral pan-JAK inhibitor, 5-10 mg twice daily. The rearrangement uses TRBV27 and TRBJ2-3; D unclear. Sample: CD8+ T cells sorted from blood, taken at roughly week 36, from a patient treated with tofacitinib. The TCR originated in a human donor with alopecia areata. CDR3: CASRASAYSSTDTQYF. DNA for the CDR3: TGTGCCAGCCGAGCTTCCGCGTACTCTAGCACAGATACGCAGTATTTT.